These T cell receptor beta chains were read from a single sample in a study of cytomegalovirus exposure and HLA in healthy donors. Profiling relied on immunoSEQ multiplex PCR, and the TCRdb table lists in-frame clones only, not all of them. The sample carries 180,000 or so clones, less than 90% recorded once. The specimen sequenced was PBMCs. All receptors come from a woman in her forties or fifties in good health and CMV-seropositive. Both conserved end residues are part of each CDR3. A D gene is named only where the DNA matches it firmly. Size tells how often a clone was seen (once, few, many) or the class of an expanded clone, and some rows leave it out.

CDR3nt | CDR3aa | abundance | d_gene | v_gene | len | j_gene
TGTGCCAGCACCCCACTAGCGGGGGGACAGACAGGTGTGGGGGAGCTGTTTTTT | CASTPLAGGQTGVGELFF | - | TRBD2 | TRBV7-6 | 18 | TRBJ2-2
TGCGCCAGCAGCTTTTCCGGGGAGGGCAAGACCCAGTACTTC | CASSFSGEGKTQYF | - | TRBD2 | TRBV5-1 | 14 | TRBJ2-5
TGTGCCAGCAGAAAGGGGTCCGGGGAGCTGTTTTTT | CASRKGSGELFF | - | - | TRBV27 | 12 | TRBJ2-2
TGCGCCAGCAGTCTTGACCCGGGAGCGGCTGAAGCTTTCTTT | CASSLDPGAAEAFF | - | - | TRBV4-3 | 14 | TRBJ1-1
TGTGCCAGCAGCTCCGCGGGGTATGAGCAGTTCTTC | CASSSAGYEQFF | - | - | TRBV11-2 | 12 | TRBJ2-1
TGTGCCAGCAGCTACCCGCGGACAGGGGGGAACACTGAAGCTTTCTTT | CASSYPRTGGNTEAFF | - | TRBD1 | TRBV5-4 | 16 | TRBJ1-1
TGTGCCAGCAGCCCAGGTCCGTCTGGGATACCTGGGGAGGAGCAGTTCTTC | CASSPGPSGIPGEEQFF | - | - | TRBV4-2 | 17 | TRBJ2-1
TGCGCCAGCAGCTTGGGCTCCGGCAATGAGCAGTTCTTC | CASSLGSGNEQFF | - | - | TRBV5-1 | 13 | TRBJ2-1
TGTGCCAGCAGTCCAGGGGGCGCATACAATGAGCAGTTCTTC | CASSPGGAYNEQFF | - | TRBD1 | TRBV6-5 | 14 | TRBJ2-1
TGTGCCAGCAGCTTATGGCCAGGGGCCACTGAAGCTTTCTTT | CASSLWPGATEAFF | - | - | TRBV7-8 | 14 | TRBJ1-1
TGTGCCAGCAGCCAGTCGAGCTGGCCCGGGGAGGACTACGAGCAGTACTTC | CASSQSSWPGEDYEQYF | - | - | TRBV4-2 | 17 | TRBJ2-7
TGTGCCAGCAGCGCGACGGGACTGCTACCGTACGAGCAGTACTTC | CASSATGLLPYEQYF | - | - | TRBV14 | 15 | TRBJ2-7
TGTGCCAGCAGTTTGGGTCTAGCGGGATTAACTGAGCAGTTCTTC | CASSLGLAGLTEQFF | - | TRBD2 | TRBV27 | 15 | TRBJ2-1
TGTGCCAGCAGCCAAGATTGGGGCTTCACCGGGGAGCTGTTTTTT | CASSQDWGFTGELFF | - | - | TRBV4-2 | 15 | TRBJ2-2
TGTGCCACCAGCCCAGTGGGCACAGATACGCAGTATTTT | CATSPVGTDTQYF | - | - | TRBV15 | 13 | TRBJ2-3
TGTGCCAACAGTTTAAGTCAGAACTATGGCTACACCTTC | CANSLSQNYGYTF | - | - | TRBV27 | 13 | TRBJ1-2
TGTGCCAGCAGTGAAGTGGGACAACCCTATGGCTACACCTTC | CASSEVGQPYGYTF | - | - | TRBV6-1 | 14 | TRBJ1-2
TGTGCCAGCAGCCAAATATCTAGCGGGGGGCCATACAATGAGCAGTTCTTC | CASSQISSGGPYNEQFF | - | TRBD2 | TRBV4-2 | 17 | TRBJ2-1
TGTGCCAGTAGTATCCGGCAGGGTCGCTCCTACGAGCAGTACTTC | CASSIRQGRSYEQYF | - | - | TRBV19 | 15 | TRBJ2-7
TGCGCCAGCAGCTTTTCACAGGGTGACAAGTACTTC | CASSFSQGDKYF | - | - | TRBV5-1 | 12 | TRBJ2-5
TGTGCCAGCGGTCTTACAGGTTCCTACGAGCAGTACTTC | CASGLTGSYEQYF | few | - | TRBV28 | 13 | TRBJ2-7
TGTGCCAGCAGTAGGACAGGGCTCTACGAGCAGTACTTC | CASSRTGLYEQYF | - | TRBD1 | TRBV6-5 | 13 | TRBJ2-7
TGTGCCAGCAGTCCCAGGGGACTAGCGGGACCGATAGCCAAAAACATTCAGTACTTC | CASSPRGLAGPIAKNIQYF | - | TRBD2 | TRBV28 | 19 | TRBJ2-4
TGTGCCAGCAGTTTATACAGGGCGGTCGATACGCAGTATTTT | CASSLYRAVDTQYF | - | - | TRBV27 | 14 | TRBJ2-3
TGTGCCAGCAGTTTATCGAGCGGGGGACGAGAGACCCAGTACTTC | CASSLSSGGRETQYF | - | TRBD2 | TRBV27 | 15 | TRBJ2-5
TGTGCCAGCAGTAAGGACAGGGGGCAGGATGAGCAGTTCTTC | CASSKDRGQDEQFF | - | TRBD1 | TRBV2 | 14 | TRBJ2-1
TGTGCCAGTAGTAGTGGTAACAGCCTCAATGAAAAACTGTTTTTT | CASSSGNSLNEKLFF | - | - | TRBV19 | 15 | TRBJ1-4
TGCAGTGCCCTCCAGCGGGAGATGGAGTTCTTC | CSALQREMEFF | - | TRBD2 | TRBV20-1 | 11 | TRBJ2-1
TGTGCCAGCACTCCAGGACAGGGTTCCTACGAGCAGTACTTC | CASTPGQGSYEQYF | - | TRBD1 | TRBV6-6 | 14 | TRBJ2-7
TGTGCCAGCAGTGGTACATCCGCTGGCACAGATACGCAGTATTTT | CASSGTSAGTDTQYF | - | - | TRBV28 | 15 | TRBJ2-3
TGTGCCAGCAGCTTCCGGGTTGGGTCCTACAATGAGCAGTTCTTC | CASSFRVGSYNEQFF | - | - | TRBV5-4 | 15 | TRBJ2-1
TGTGCCAGCTCTAGGGACAGGGTGCAAGATACGCAGTATTTT | CASSRDRVQDTQYF | - | TRBD1 | TRBV18 | 14 | TRBJ2-3
TGCGCCAGCAGCTTGATTCCGGGACAGGGTATATCCGGGGAGCTGTTTTTT | CASSLIPGQGISGELFF | - | TRBD1 | TRBV5-1 | 17 | TRBJ2-2